Below are 2 T cell receptor beta chains sequenced from a single sample in a study of blood T cell repertoires in COVID-19. Data came from immunoSEQ multiplex PCR; TCRdb stores just in-frame clones and leaves some out. In the table there are approximately 180,000 clones, roughly 90% of which are singletons. Sequencing input: peripheral blood. The receptors shown here come from a woman in her forties or fifties with acute or convalescent COVID-19.

This clone has only one observation. The rearrangement uses TRBV19 and TRBJ2-7; 14 positions agree with TRBD2. This CDR3 spans 16 amino acids. The germline V gene has CDR1 LNHDA and CDR2 SQIVND (reference sequence). Unmatched junction bases numbered 6, after V lost 5 bases and J lost 3 bases. DNA of the CDR3: TGTGCCAGTAGTCTTGGGACTAGCGGGAGAGGCTACGAGCAGTACTTC. This gives the protein CASSLGTSGRGYEQYF.

This rearrangement joins TRBV6-1 to TRBJ1-2, with 8 bases aligning to TRBD1. The trim removed 4 bases at V and 2 bases at J, leaving 9 bases unmatched. This CDR3 has 16 residues. Germline assignment: CDR1 MNHNS and CDR2 SASEGT. CDR3 DNA: TGTGCCAGCAGTGGGGGCCGGGACAGGATCAACTATGGCTACACCTTC. The encoded protein is CASSGGRDRINYGYTF.